This record looks at one TCR beta chain sequence and its context. The CDR3 loop spans 15 amino acids. Germline values: CDR1 MGHDK, CDR2 SYGVNS. The germline V and J ends were trimmed by 0 bases and 5 bases, with 11 bases remaining between them. This sample was included in a study of early T cells in non-severe SARS-CoV-2 infection. The wider study: Bulk RNA isolated from unsorted whole blood underwent sequencing; chains were not paired.

TCRdb redid the calling of the 5' RACE reads with MiXCR, one entry per CDR3 protein. This table holds 29,000 or so distinct CDR3 sequences, under 10% found once. This TCR derives from an adult who was a healthcare worker with PCR-confirmed SARS-CoV-2 infection or an uninfected control (not recorded which). This chain links TRBV25-1 with TRBJ2-1; tentatively, D is TRBD2 (5 bases). The sequenced sample consisted of whole blood. The CDR3 spells CASSEYQRADNEQFF. DNA for the CDR3: TGTGCCAGCAGTGAATATCAACGAGCGGACAATGAGCAGTTCTTC.